What follows are 9 T cell receptor beta chains derived from one specimen sequenced in a study of T cells in Graves' hyperthyroidism and ophthalmopathy. Authors of the study amplified TCR beta CDR3 regions from RNA transcripts. TCR CDR3 regions were first amplified by RT-PCR with HTBI primers. Using its own MiXCR run on the multiplex PCR reads, TCRdb lists one record per CDR3 protein. The table has under 350,000 distinct CDR3 sequences, roughly an eighth seen once. The sample taken for sequencing was blood. These receptors all come from a woman aged 40 to 50 with Graves' hyperthyroidism.

In this sample, this clonotype turned up many times. V and J are TRBV6-5 and TRBJ2-1; perhaps TRBD1 as D (6 bases). Germline V gene sequence: CDR1 MNHEY, CDR2 SVGAGI. The CDR3 covers 14 residues. V lost 2 bases, J lost 4 bases, and 9 bases lay in between. The CDR3 sequence: CASSYADRYNEQFF. The CDR3 bases are TGTGCCAGCAGTTACGCCGACAGGTACAATGAGCAGTTCTTC.

This clonotype was counted a few times. The chain has TRBV4-1 and TRBJ2-7; TRBD2 aligns across 8 bases. Germline CDR1 and CDR2: MGHRA and YSYEKL. The CDR3 sequence is 15 residues long. Losses at the gene ends were 3 bases for V and 5 bases for J; bases not matched to a gene: 9. The CDR3 nucleotides are TGCGCCAGCAGCCACAGAATAGCGGGACTGAACGAGCAGTACTTC. Amino acids: CASSHRIAGLNEQYF.

J is TRBJ2-7 and V is TRBV9; D unresolved. Germline V gene sequence: CDR1 SGDLS, CDR2 YYNGEE. The length of the CDR3 is 14 residues. V was pared by 0 bases and J by 0 bases, with 7 bases between. The CDR3 DNA reads TGTGCCAGCAGCGTAGAAGTCAACTCCTACGAGCAGTACTTC. Its protein is CASSVEVNSYEQYF.

In its sample, this clonotype was seen a few times. The genes are TRBV20-1 and TRBJ2-7; no clear D gene. The CDR3 is 11 residues long. CDR1 and CDR2 from the germline V gene are DFQATT and SNEGSKA (reference sequence). Trimming took off 3 bases at V and 6 bases at J, with 9 bases between the two ends. CDR3 bases: TGCAGTGCTAGTCAAACGCGCGAGCAGTACTTC. Translating it yields CSASQTREQYF.

This clonotype occurred many times. The CDR3 protein is CASSRDGATNEKLFF. The DNA of the CDR3 is TGCGCCAGCAGCCGGGACGGTGCAACTAATGAAAAACTGTTTTTT. The chain has TRBV5-1 and TRBJ1-4; weak D call: TRBD1 (5 bases). The germline V and J ends were trimmed by 4 bases and 0 bases, with 10 bases remaining between them. CDR1 SGHRS and CDR2 YFSETQ come from the germline V gene. This CDR3 contains 15 residues.

The J gene is TRBJ2-2, the V gene TRBV7-9; D might be TRBD1 (6 bases). The germline V and J ends were trimmed by 5 bases and 7 bases, with 14 bases remaining between them. The germline CDR1 and CDR2 sequences are SEHNR and FQNEAQ (reference sequence). The length of the CDR3 is 14 residues. The CDR3 sequence: CASSPQGGVGELFF. The CDR3 coding sequence is TGTGCCAGCAGCCCACAGGGTGGGGTCGGGGAGCTGTTTTTT.

The V and J genes are TRBV7-2 and TRBJ2-1; D may be TRBD1 (6 bases). The CDR3 is 12 residues long. CDR1 and CDR2 from the germline V gene are SGHTA and FQGNSA. Trimming took off 3 bases at V and 15 bases at J, with 15 bases between the two ends. CDR3 DNA: TGTGCCAGCAGCTTTGACACAGGGACCCGGTTCTTC. Its protein product is CASSFDTGTRFF.

The sample holds many counts of this clonotype. The CDR3 bases are TGTGCCAGCAGCTTAACCTCTTACAATGAGCAGTTCTTC. It is translated as CASSLTSYNEQFF. V usage is TRBV7-9 and J usage is TRBJ2-1, with D hard to call. CDR3 length equals 13 residues. The germline gives CDR1 SEHNR, CDR2 FQNEAQ (reference sequence). Trimming removed 2 bases at V and 4 bases at J, with 6 bases between.

Ten or more counts support this clonotype. The chain recombines TRBV20-1 with TRBJ2-6, with 12 bases matching TRBD2. Trimming took 1 base from V and 0 from J; bases not matched to a gene: 10. This CDR3 is built from 20 residues. Germline CDR1 reads DFQATT; CDR2 reads SNEGSKA (reference sequence). The CDR3 is CSARVRTSGRLSSGANVLTF. CDR3 sequence (DNA): TGCAGTGCTAGAGTTCGAACTAGCGGGAGGCTAAGCTCTGGGGCCAACGTCCTGACTTTC.